A selection of T cell receptor beta chains follows, all from one sample in a study of PD-1 blockade in classical Hodgkin lymphoma. Assay used: immunoSEQ multiplex PCR; TCRdb lists only in-frame clones, some missing. The data hold about 7,800 clones, with about three quarters observed a single time. This sample comprised CD8+ T cells from blood, obtained before the fourth cycle of nivolumab. These receptors originate from a human donor with classical Hodgkin lymphoma. Both conserved end residues are part of each CDR3. A D gene is named only where the DNA matches it firmly. Expanded clones are given a class, and other clones once, few, many or no size at all.

j_gene: TRBJ2-1; abundance: NA; d_gene: TRBD2; v_gene: TRBV9; len: 14; CDR3nt: TGTGCCAGCAGCGTAGAGTGGGGAGGGTGGGAGCAGTTCTTC; CDR3aa: CASSVEWGGWEQFF
j_gene: TRBJ1-2; abundance: NA; d_gene: NA; v_gene: TRBV30; len: 12; CDR3nt: TGTGCCTGTACAGGACAGAGCTATGGCTACACCTTC; CDR3aa: CACTGQSYGYTF
j_gene: TRBJ2-3; abundance: NA; d_gene: NA; v_gene: TRBV4-3; len: 17; CDR3nt: TGCGCCAGCAGCCCGTTTGGGAGTACTGTGTTGACAGATACGCAGTATTTT; CDR3aa: CASSPFGSTVLTDTQYF
j_gene: TRBJ1-3; abundance: NA; d_gene: NA; v_gene: TRBV19; len: 13; CDR3nt: TGTGCCAGTCACGAGCTCTCTGGAAACACCATATATTTT; CDR3aa: CASHELSGNTIYF
j_gene: TRBJ2-6; abundance: NA; d_gene: NA; v_gene: TRBV11-2; len: 15; CDR3nt: TGTGCCAGCAGCTTAGTAGTGTCTGGGGCCAACGTCCTGACTTTC; CDR3aa: CASSLVVSGANVLTF
j_gene: TRBJ2-5; abundance: NA; d_gene: NA; v_gene: TRBV6-5; len: 14; CDR3nt: TGTGCCAGCAGTTACTCAGGGACCTTACCGACCCAGTACTTC; CDR3aa: CASSYSGTLPTQYF
j_gene: TRBJ2-5; abundance: NA; d_gene: NA; v_gene: TRBV15; len: 14; CDR3nt: TGTGCCACCAGCAGATCTCTCTCGGGACGTCAGCAGTACTTC; CDR3aa: CATSRSLSGRQQYF
j_gene: TRBJ2-1; abundance: NA; d_gene: NA; v_gene: TRBV5-8; len: 16; CDR3nt: TGCGCCAGCAGCCAAGATCCGGGCCAGACCGCCAATGAGCAGTTCTTC; CDR3aa: CASSQDPGQTANEQFF
j_gene: TRBJ1-2; abundance: few; d_gene: NA; v_gene: TRBV19; len: 13; CDR3nt: TGTGCCAGTAGTCCAACAAATTACTATGGCTACACCTTC; CDR3aa: CASSPTNYYGYTF
j_gene: TRBJ2-5; abundance: NA; d_gene: TRBD1; v_gene: TRBV25-1; len: 15; CDR3nt: TGTGCCAGCAGCGGGGACAGGGGACTTGGGGAGACCCAGTACTTC; CDR3aa: CASSGDRGLGETQYF
j_gene: TRBJ1-4; abundance: NA; d_gene: TRBD1; v_gene: TRBV15; len: 16; CDR3nt: TGTGCCACCAGCAGAGAGCCCGGGACAGGGCAGGAAAAACTGTTTTTT; CDR3aa: CATSREPGTGQEKLFF
j_gene: TRBJ1-3; abundance: NA; d_gene: NA; v_gene: TRBV7-2; len: 16; CDR3nt: TGTGCCAGCAGCTCCCTATGGGACATCTCTGGAAACACCATATATTTT; CDR3aa: CASSSLWDISGNTIYF
j_gene: TRBJ1-2; abundance: NA; d_gene: NA; v_gene: TRBV4-1; len: 14; CDR3nt: TGCGCCAGCAGCACAGGGTTTTTCCTCGGTGGCTACACCTTC; CDR3aa: CASSTGFFLGGYTF
j_gene: TRBJ2-5; abundance: once; d_gene: NA; v_gene: TRBV15; len: 15; CDR3nt: TGTGCCACCAGCAGAGATCGAGGGTTCTGGGAGACCCAGTACTTC; CDR3aa: CATSRDRGFWETQYF
j_gene: TRBJ1-6; abundance: medium-sized; d_gene: NA; v_gene: TRBV2; len: 15; CDR3nt: TGTGCCAGCAGGGGGGGAATTTTGTATAATTCACCCCTCCACTTT; CDR3aa: CASRGGILYNSPLHF
j_gene: TRBJ1-2; abundance: NA; d_gene: NA; v_gene: TRBV12-5; len: 15; CDR3nt: TGTGCTAGTGGTTTGGCCAGAAACAGGAACTATGGCTACACCTTC; CDR3aa: CASGLARNRNYGYTF
j_gene: TRBJ2-2; abundance: NA; d_gene: NA; v_gene: TRBV21-1; len: 15; CDR3nt: TGTGCCAGCAGCGCCAACCAAGAAAGGACCGGGGAGCTGTTTTTT; CDR3aa: CASSANQERTGELFF
j_gene: TRBJ2-1; abundance: NA; d_gene: TRBD2; v_gene: TRBV7-9; len: 18; CDR3nt: TGTGCCAGCAGCGATCCTAGCGGGGGGGCCTTTGCTGACGATGAGCAGTTCTTC; CDR3aa: CASSDPSGGAFADDEQFF
j_gene: TRBJ2-7; abundance: NA; d_gene: NA; v_gene: TRBV11-2; len: 13; CDR3nt: TGTGCCAGCAGCTCAGGCGGGGCCTACGAGCAGTACTTC; CDR3aa: CASSSGGAYEQYF
j_gene: TRBJ2-7; abundance: NA; d_gene: NA; v_gene: TRBV5-5; len: 19; CDR3nt: TGTGCCAGCAGCTTGGAGTCGATGGGGAGGGGGGCCCCCCTCTACGAGCAGTACTTC; CDR3aa: CASSLESMGRGAPLYEQYF
j_gene: TRBJ2-3; abundance: once; d_gene: NA; v_gene: TRBV11-2; len: 17; CDR3nt: TGTGCCAGCAGCTTAATCCACGCGGGGCAGTCCACAGATACGCAGTATTTT; CDR3aa: CASSLIHAGQSTDTQYF
j_gene: TRBJ2-1; abundance: NA; d_gene: TRBD2; v_gene: TRBV10-3; len: 14; CDR3nt: TGTGCCACCGGGGGGCTAGCGGGATACAATGAGCAGTTCTTC; CDR3aa: CATGGLAGYNEQFF
j_gene: TRBJ2-1; abundance: NA; d_gene: NA; v_gene: TRBV11-2; len: 13; CDR3nt: TGTGCCAGCAGCGGAGAAAGCGGGAATGAGCAGTTCTTC; CDR3aa: CASSGESGNEQFF
j_gene: TRBJ2-7; abundance: once; d_gene: NA; v_gene: TRBV7-6; len: 16; CDR3nt: TGTGCCAGCAGCTTATACGAAGGGGAGAGCTCCTACGAGCAGTACTTC; CDR3aa: CASSLYEGESSYEQYF
j_gene: TRBJ1-5; abundance: once; d_gene: TRBD1; v_gene: TRBV4-3; len: 20; CDR3nt: TGCGCCAGCAGCCAAGAGCCCGGGACAGGGCCTGAGTATAGCAATCAGCCCCAGCATTTT; CDR3aa: CASSQEPGTGPEYSNQPQHF
j_gene: TRBJ2-6; abundance: NA; d_gene: NA; v_gene: TRBV27; len: 18; CDR3nt: TGTGCCAGCCCCCTAGGGAGGCTAGCAGACTCTGGGGCCAACGTCCTGACTTTC; CDR3aa: CASPLGRLADSGANVLTF
j_gene: TRBJ1-2; abundance: NA; d_gene: TRBD1; v_gene: TRBV18; len: 16; CDR3nt: TGTGCCAGCTCACCACCGGGACAGGGGGATAAATATGGCTACACCTTC; CDR3aa: CASSPPGQGDKYGYTF
j_gene: TRBJ2-2; abundance: NA; d_gene: NA; v_gene: TRBV4-1; len: 14; CDR3nt: TGCGCCAGCAGCCAAGTTGGAGGTGCCGGGGAGCTGTTTTTT; CDR3aa: CASSQVGGAGELFF
j_gene: TRBJ2-3; abundance: NA; d_gene: TRBD2; v_gene: TRBV9; len: 16; CDR3nt: TGTGCCAGCAGCGTAAACCCGGGGGGAAGCACAGATACGCAGTATTTT; CDR3aa: CASSVNPGGSTDTQYF
j_gene: TRBJ2-5; abundance: once; d_gene: TRBD2; v_gene: TRBV15; len: 15; CDR3nt: TGTGCCACCAGCAGTCCGGGAGCGGGGGGAGAGACCCAGTACTTC; CDR3aa: CATSSPGAGGETQYF
j_gene: TRBJ2-7; abundance: NA; d_gene: TRBD1; v_gene: TRBV28; len: 14; CDR3nt: TGTGCCAGCAGTTTTGTCAGGGGGCTTGGTGAGCAGTACTTC; CDR3aa: CASSFVRGLGEQYF
j_gene: TRBJ2-7; abundance: NA; d_gene: NA; v_gene: TRBV11-2; len: 15; CDR3nt: TGTGCCAGCAGCTTAGGAGGAGGGATCGGCTACGAGCAGTACTTC; CDR3aa: CASSLGGGIGYEQYF
j_gene: TRBJ2-3; abundance: NA; d_gene: NA; v_gene: TRBV9; len: 16; CDR3nt: TGTGCCAGCAGCGTAGATGGGGCGGGATACACAGATACGCAGTATTTT; CDR3aa: CASSVDGAGYTDTQYF
j_gene: TRBJ1-5; abundance: few; d_gene: NA; v_gene: TRBV28; len: 14; CDR3nt: TGTGCCAGCAGTTTCCCACAGAGCAATCAGCCCCAGCATTTT; CDR3aa: CASSFPQSNQPQHF
j_gene: TRBJ2-3; abundance: NA; d_gene: NA; v_gene: TRBV10-3; len: 17; CDR3nt: TGTGCCATCAGTGAGGGACAAGTACATTATCTCCTAGATACGCAGTATTTT; CDR3aa: CAISEGQVHYLLDTQYF
j_gene: TRBJ2-7; abundance: NA; d_gene: TRBD2; v_gene: TRBV4-3; len: 15; CDR3nt: TGCGCCAGCAGCCAAGGGGGAGGGTCACCCTACGAGCAGTACTTC; CDR3aa: CASSQGGGSPYEQYF
j_gene: TRBJ1-2; abundance: NA; d_gene: NA; v_gene: TRBV4-3; len: 15; CDR3nt: TGCGCCAGCAGCCAAGATTTGGGTTTTAACTATGGCTACACCTTC; CDR3aa: CASSQDLGFNYGYTF
j_gene: TRBJ1-1; abundance: NA; d_gene: NA; v_gene: TRBV11-2; len: 15; CDR3nt: TGTGCCAGCAGCCAACAGGTTTGGGGGAACACTGAAGCTTTCTTT; CDR3aa: CASSQQVWGNTEAFF
j_gene: TRBJ2-7; abundance: NA; d_gene: TRBD2; v_gene: TRBV7-6; len: 14; CDR3nt: TGTGCCAGCAGCCCAGGGAGGGGAGGATACGAGCAGTACTTC; CDR3aa: CASSPGRGGYEQYF
j_gene: TRBJ2-5; abundance: NA; d_gene: NA; v_gene: TRBV27; len: 15; CDR3nt: TGTGCCAGCAGTCCCTTTCCCTTGTACCAAGAGACCCAGTACTTC; CDR3aa: CASSPFPLYQETQYF
j_gene: TRBJ2-5; abundance: NA; d_gene: TRBD2; v_gene: TRBV5-4; len: 19; CDR3nt: TGTGCCAGCAGCTTACCCGGGACTAGCGGGAGAGGAGTGGGAGAGACCCAGTACTTC; CDR3aa: CASSLPGTSGRGVGETQYF
j_gene: TRBJ1-5; abundance: NA; d_gene: TRBD1; v_gene: TRBV4-1; len: 16; CDR3nt: TGCGCCAGCAGCCAACCGGGACAGGGTAGGGATCAGCCCCAGCATTTT; CDR3aa: CASSQPGQGRDQPQHF
j_gene: TRBJ2-3; abundance: NA; d_gene: TRBD1; v_gene: TRBV11-3; len: 15; CDR3nt: TGTGCCGGATCTACGGGACAGATCAGCACAGATACGCAGTATTTT; CDR3aa: CAGSTGQISTDTQYF
j_gene: TRBJ2-5; abundance: few; d_gene: NA; v_gene: TRBV28; len: 17; CDR3nt: TGTGCCAGCAGCCCCCCATATGGGGAAAGCGTAGAAGAGACCCAGTACTTC; CDR3aa: CASSPPYGESVEETQYF
j_gene: TRBJ2-7; abundance: NA; d_gene: NA; v_gene: TRBV9; len: 17; CDR3nt: TGTGCCAGCAGCGCTTACAGCGGGACAGGCCTCTCCTACGAGCAGTACTTC; CDR3aa: CASSAYSGTGLSYEQYF
j_gene: TRBJ2-1; abundance: NA; d_gene: NA; v_gene: TRBV4-2; len: 15; CDR3nt: TGTGCCAGCAGCCAAGCAAGGGGCCTCGGGTATGAGCAGTTCTTC; CDR3aa: CASSQARGLGYEQFF
j_gene: TRBJ2-7; abundance: NA; d_gene: NA; v_gene: TRBV7-2; len: 15; CDR3nt: TGTGCCAGCAGCTTCAACTATCTTAGCTCCTACGAGCAGTACTTC; CDR3aa: CASSFNYLSSYEQYF
j_gene: TRBJ1-2; abundance: NA; d_gene: NA; v_gene: TRBV23-1; len: 13; CDR3nt: TGCGCCAGCAGCGAAGGCACCTTCTATGGCTACACCTTC; CDR3aa: CASSEGTFYGYTF
j_gene: TRBJ2-7; abundance: NA; d_gene: NA; v_gene: TRBV11-3; len: 16; CDR3nt: TGTGCCAGCAGCTTGTGGGGTAAATTATCCAGCTACGAGCAGTACTTC; CDR3aa: CASSLWGKLSSYEQYF
j_gene: TRBJ2-3; abundance: NA; d_gene: NA; v_gene: TRBV19; len: 15; CDR3nt: TGTGCCAGCAGGGGGGGCCTGCGGAGCACAGATACGCAGTATTTT; CDR3aa: CASRGGLRSTDTQYF
j_gene: TRBJ2-7; abundance: NA; d_gene: NA; v_gene: TRBV13; len: 14; CDR3nt: TGTGCCAGCAGCCTAGGGGCGGTTTTGTACGAGCAGTACTTC; CDR3aa: CASSLGAVLYEQYF
j_gene: TRBJ2-5; abundance: NA; d_gene: TRBD2; v_gene: TRBV7-9; len: 18; CDR3nt: TGTGCCAGCAGCTTATTAGGTAGGGCTAGCGGGATCGGAGAGACCCAGTACTTC; CDR3aa: CASSLLGRASGIGETQYF
j_gene: TRBJ2-1; abundance: NA; d_gene: TRBD2; v_gene: TRBV28; len: 15; CDR3nt: TGTGCCAGCAGTTATAGGACTAGCGGGTTGGCTGAGCAGTTCTTC; CDR3aa: CASSYRTSGLAEQFF
j_gene: TRBJ1-6; abundance: few; d_gene: NA; v_gene: TRBV7-3; len: 13; CDR3nt: TGTGCCAGCAGTTTCGGGATCCTTTCACCCCTCCACTTT; CDR3aa: CASSFGILSPLHF